A selection of T cell receptor beta chains follows, all from one sample in a study of T cell responses to AZD1222 COVID-19 vaccine. TCRdb's table, derived via immunoSEQ multiplex PCR, lists solely in-frame clones and lacks some. The table includes more than 110,000 clones, 75% to 95% detected once. The sequencing used peripheral blood, collected on day 0 of AZD1222 vaccination. The receptors were gathered from an adult in good health. CDR3s include the opening cysteine and the closing phenylalanine or tryptophan. A D gene is named only where the DNA matches it firmly. The size entry is marked missing in some rows and otherwise reads once, few, many or a size class.

j_gene: TRBJ1-1
v_gene: TRBV12-5
abundance: -
d_gene: TRBD1
CDR3aa: CASGRQGAEAFF
CDR3nt: TGTGCTAGTGGACGACAGGGTGCTGAAGCTTTCTTT

j_gene: TRBJ2-1
v_gene: TRBV12-3/TRBV12-4
abundance: once
d_gene: -
CDR3aa: CASSLREGRFF
CDR3nt: TGTGCCAGCAGTTTGCGGGAAGGGCGGTTCTTC

j_gene: TRBJ1-2
v_gene: TRBV27
abundance: -
d_gene: TRBD1
CDR3aa: CASSPGQGTHLWHGYTF
CDR3nt: TGTGCCAGCAGTCCGGGACAGGGAACCCACCTATGGCATGGCTACACCTTC

j_gene: TRBJ2-7
v_gene: TRBV2
abundance: -
d_gene: TRBD2
CDR3aa: CASRHGGAGSYEQYF
CDR3nt: TGTGCCAGCAGGCACGGGGGGGCAGGGTCGTACGAGCAGTACTTC

j_gene: TRBJ2-1
v_gene: TRBV4-1
abundance: -
d_gene: -
CDR3aa: CASSQGSGMDEQFF
CDR3nt: TGCGCCAGCAGCCAAGGGTCCGGAATGGATGAGCAGTTCTTC

j_gene: TRBJ2-1
v_gene: TRBV7-5
abundance: -
d_gene: -
CDR3aa: CVRSLVAGCYNEQFF
CDR3nt: TGTGTCAGAAGCTTAGTAGCGGGGTGCTACAATGAGCAGTTCTTC

j_gene: TRBJ1-5
v_gene: TRBV4-1
abundance: -
d_gene: -
CDR3aa: CASSQATEYSNQPQHF
CDR3nt: TGCGCCAGCAGCCAAGCCACAGAGTATAGCAATCAGCCCCAGCATTTT

j_gene: TRBJ2-1
v_gene: TRBV5-8
abundance: -
d_gene: -
CDR3aa: CASSFFGGNPYNEQFF
CDR3nt: TGTGCCAGCAGCTTTTTCGGGGGAAACCCCTACAATGAGCAGTTCTTC

j_gene: TRBJ2-1
v_gene: TRBV5-4
abundance: -
d_gene: -
CDR3aa: CASSLVQNEQFF
CDR3nt: TGTGCCAGCAGCTTGGTTCAGAATGAGCAGTTCTTC

j_gene: TRBJ1-1
v_gene: TRBV9
abundance: -
d_gene: -
CDR3aa: CASSVSSWNTEAFF
CDR3nt: TGTGCCAGCAGCGTTTCGAGCTGGAACACTGAAGCTTTCTTT

j_gene: TRBJ1-4
v_gene: TRBV6-5
abundance: once
d_gene: TRBD1
CDR3aa: CASNKQGAGEKLFF
CDR3nt: TGTGCCAGCAACAAACAGGGGGCAGGTGAAAAACTGTTTTTT

j_gene: TRBJ2-5
v_gene: TRBV5-4
abundance: -
d_gene: -
CDR3aa: CASSFGGALGETQYF
CDR3nt: TGTGCCAGCAGCTTTGGGGGGGCCTTGGGAGAGACCCAGTACTTC

j_gene: TRBJ1-2
v_gene: TRBV7-3
abundance: -
d_gene: -
CDR3aa: CASSKDRYGYTF
CDR3nt: TGTGCCAGCAGCAAAGACAGATATGGCTACACCTTC

j_gene: TRBJ2-3
v_gene: TRBV11-2
abundance: -
d_gene: -
CDR3aa: CASSLGNTDTQYF
CDR3nt: TGTGCCAGCAGCTTAGGAAACACAGATACGCAGTATTTT

j_gene: TRBJ2-5
v_gene: TRBV9
abundance: -
d_gene: TRBD2
CDR3aa: CASSHGLAEETQYF
CDR3nt: TGTGCCAGCAGCCACGGACTAGCGGAAGAGACCCAGTACTTC

j_gene: TRBJ1-5
v_gene: TRBV19
abundance: once
d_gene: -
CDR3aa: CASNVWHSGDQPQHF
CDR3nt: TGTGCCAGTAATGTGTGGCACTCGGGAGATCAGCCCCAGCATTTT

j_gene: TRBJ1-2
v_gene: TRBV7-2
abundance: -
d_gene: -
CDR3aa: CASSSMAPAGGYTF
CDR3nt: TGTGCCAGCAGCTCAATGGCCCCTGCCGGGGGCTACACCTTC

j_gene: TRBJ2-3
v_gene: TRBV20-1
abundance: -
d_gene: TRBD1
CDR3aa: CSASSLGQGRVSTDTQYF
CDR3nt: TGCAGTGCTAGTTCTCTGGGACAGGGAAGGGTTAGCACAGATACGCAGTATTTT

j_gene: TRBJ1-1
v_gene: TRBV2
abundance: -
d_gene: -
CDR3aa: CASSEDIMNTEAFF
CDR3nt: TGTGCCAGCAGTGAGGACATCATGAACACTGAAGCTTTCTTT

j_gene: TRBJ1-1
v_gene: TRBV9
abundance: -
d_gene: -
CDR3aa: CASSSGGIATEAFF
CDR3nt: TGTGCCAGCTCCTCTGGGGGTATTGCCACTGAAGCTTTCTTT

j_gene: TRBJ2-1
v_gene: TRBV28
abundance: -
d_gene: TRBD2
CDR3aa: CASSSYGLAGGERWGGEQFF
CDR3nt: TGTGCCAGCAGCTCCTACGGACTAGCGGGAGGGGAAAGGTGGGGCGGTGAGCAGTTCTTC

j_gene: TRBJ1-2
v_gene: TRBV6-5
abundance: -
d_gene: -
CDR3aa: CASSYPGYYGYTF
CDR3nt: TGTGCCAGCAGTTACCCCGGGTACTATGGCTACACCTTC

j_gene: TRBJ1-4
v_gene: TRBV15
abundance: -
d_gene: -
CDR3aa: CATSRGGEGEKLFF
CDR3nt: TGTGCCACCAGCCGGGGGGGCGAAGGTGAAAAACTGTTTTTT

j_gene: TRBJ1-5
v_gene: TRBV28
abundance: -
d_gene: -
CDR3aa: CASSFPQSRGQPQHF
CDR3nt: TGTGCCAGCAGTTTCCCACAGTCAAGGGGACAGCCCCAGCATTTT

j_gene: TRBJ2-3
v_gene: TRBV5-5
abundance: once
d_gene: TRBD1
CDR3aa: CASSYRGLDTQYF
CDR3nt: TGTGCCAGCAGCTACAGGGGGCTCGATACGCAGTATTTT

j_gene: TRBJ2-5
v_gene: TRBV21-1
abundance: -
d_gene: -
CDR3aa: CASSLRTEQETQYF
CDR3nt: TGTGCCAGCAGCCTAAGGACAGAACAAGAGACCCAGTACTTC

j_gene: TRBJ2-7
v_gene: TRBV5-6
abundance: -
d_gene: -
CDR3aa: CASSPAPGATIYEQYF
CDR3nt: TGTGCCAGCAGCCCGGCTCCCGGGGCTACAATCTACGAGCAGTACTTC